Presented here are 25 T cell receptor beta chains from one specimen sequenced in a study of blood T cell repertoires in COVID-19. Data came from immunoSEQ multiplex PCR; TCRdb stores just in-frame clones and leaves some out. The sample has tens of thousands of clones, about 91% seen once. The sequenced sample was peripheral blood. Every receptor here comes from a human donor in a cohort sampled during active COVID-19.

V gene TRBV10-1 combines with J gene TRBJ1-5; D might be TRBD1 (5 bases). V lost 8 bases, J lost 3 bases, and 20 bases lay in between. Per germline, CDR1 WNHNN and CDR2 SYGVQD (reference sequence). The CDR3 covers 16 residues. In DNA, the CDR3 is TGCGCCAGCCAATCCCGCCGGGGGGTGAACAATCAGCCCCAGCATTTT. Encoded protein: CASQSRRGVNNQPQHF.

The chain joins TRBV6-5 to TRBJ2-3, with D unresolved. V was shortened by 6 bases and J by 6 bases, with 13 bases between the two germline ends. The CDR3 has 13 residues. In germline, CDR1 is MNHEY, CDR2 SVGAGI. The CDR3 loop reads CASSSTPGDTQYF. CDR3 DNA: TGTGCCAGCAGCTCGACCCCCGGGGATACGCAGTATTTT.

This chain links TRBV6-4 with TRBJ2-1; 9 nucleotides align to TRBD2. The junction had 3 bases not matched to a gene; V was cut back by 2 bases and J by 4 bases. Germline CDR1 is MRHNA and CDR2 is SNTAGT. The CDR3 length is 15 residues. The CDR3 reads CASSDGGGGYNEQFF. CDR3 bases: TGTGCCAGCAGTGACGGCGGGGGGGGTTACAATGAGCAGTTCTTC.

This sequence joins TRBV6-2 or TRBV6-3 and TRBJ2-4, with D perhaps TRBD1 (7 bases). CDR3 length equals 15 residues. Trimming stripped 2 bases from V and 8 bases from J, with 16 bases between. Germline lookup yields CDR1 MNHEY and CDR2 SVGEGT. CDR3 nucleotides: TGTGCCAGCAGTTACCTTTTGATCAGGGGGGACATTCAGTACTTC. Encoded protein: CASSYLLIRGDIQYF.

This chain connects TRBV6-6 to TRBJ1-2; 7 bases agree with TRBD1. With V trimmed by 0 bases and J by 5 bases, 9 bases remained unmatched. The CDR3 extends over 16 amino acids. Germline assignment: CDR1 MNHNY and CDR2 SVGAGI (reference sequence). This CDR3 reads CASSYSITGEVYGYTF. The CDR3 DNA sequence: TGTGCCAGCAGTTACTCCATTACAGGGGAGGTGTATGGCTACACCTTC.

The chain couples TRBV19 to TRBJ1-1, with 10 bases identical to TRBD1. Germline CDR1 LNHDA, CDR2 SQIVND (reference sequence). J was trimmed by 6 bases and V by 3 bases; bases with no gene match: 10. This CDR3 region has 16 residues. CDR3 nucleotides: TGTGCCAGTAGTATCGATCATTGGGGACAGGGGTCTGAAGCTTTCTTT. Protein: CASSIDHWGQGSEAFF. Supplemented by reference TRBV19 and TRBJ1-1, the full variable domain reads DGGITQSPKYLFRKEGQNVTLSCEQNLNHDAMYWYRQDPGQGLRLIYYSQIVNDFQKGDIAEGYSVSREKKESFPLTVTSAQKNPTAFYLCASSIDHWGQGSEAFFGQGTRLTVV.

The chain combines TRBV2 with TRBJ2-3, with TRBD2 matching over 9 bases. The V and J ends lost 6 bases and 5 bases, in that order; junction bases with no gene match: 6. This CDR3 is built from 14 residues. Germline lookup yields CDR1 SNHLY and CDR2 FYNNEI. CDR3 in amino acids: CASSSLAGRDTQYF. The CDR3 region has the DNA TGTGCCAGCAGCTCGCTAGCGGGACGAGATACGCAGTATTTT.

This rearrangement joins TRBV5-6 to TRBJ2-7, with 7 bases identical to TRBD2. Germline values: CDR1 SGHDT, CDR2 YYEEEE. J gave up 3 bases and V 4 bases, and 1 base lay outside the gene matches. The CDR3 loop spans 12 amino acids. The DNA for the CDR3 is TGTGCCAGCAGCGGACTAGACTACGAGCAGTACGTC. This gives the protein CASSGLDYEQYV.

V is TRBV5-4 and J is TRBJ2-3; D gene unclear. CDR1 and CDR2 (germline): SGHNT, YYREEE (reference sequence). The germline V and J ends were trimmed by 6 bases and 0 bases, with 17 bases remaining between them. CDR3 length equals 16 residues. Here the CDR3 reads CASNLDLISSTDTQYF. The CDR3 DNA follows: TGTGCCAGCAACCTAGACTTAATCTCTAGCACAGATACGCAGTATTTT.

The V call is TRBV5-1, the J call TRBJ2-7, with 7 bases aligning to TRBD2. Trimming took 1 base from V and 5 from J; bases not matched to a gene: 0. This CDR3 region has 12 residues. Germline loops: CDR1 SGHRS, CDR2 YFSETQ. The CDR3 sequence is CASSLSGNEQYV. The CDR3 DNA reads as TGCGCCAGCAGCTTGAGCGGGAACGAGCAGTACGTC.

This sequence joins TRBV11-3 and TRBJ2-1; weak D call: TRBD2 (5 bases). Germline CDR1 is SGHNT and CDR2 is YENEEA. This CDR3 contains 15 residues. V lost 1 base and J lost 0, with 7 bases in between. CDR3 sequence (DNA): TGTGCCAGCAGCTTAGGAGGGCCCTCCTACAATGAGCAGTTCTTC. It yields the protein CASSLGGPSYNEQFF.

V gene TRBV23-1 combines with J gene TRBJ2-1; TRBD1 matches at 10 bases. TRBV23-1 is identified as an open reading frame with a role that is uncertain. This CDR3 contains 18 residues. Germline trimming cut 4 bases from V and 5 bases from J; bases unmatched to any gene: 14. The CDR3 nucleotides are TGCGCCAGCAGTCCTTCCACCGACCGGGACAGGGGCCACAATGAGCAGTTCTTC. Translated, it gives CASSPSTDRDRGHNEQFF.

This chain links TRBV27 with TRBJ2-7; 10 bases line up with TRBD2. This CDR3 contains 15 residues. J was trimmed by 7 bases and V by 5 bases; bases with no gene match: 11. Germline V gene data show CDR1 as MNHEY and CDR2 as SMNVEV (reference sequence). DNA for the CDR3: TGTGCCAGCAGTACCCTCCTAGCGGGAGTCCTTGAGCAGTACGTC. Its translation: CASSTLLAGVLEQYV.

This clone was seen just once. V usage is TRBV19 and J usage is TRBJ1-1, with D perhaps matching TRBD1 (6 bases). This CDR3 spans 15 amino acids. Germline V lookup: CDR1 LNHDA, CDR2 SQIVND (reference sequence). Trimming removed 3 bases at V and 1 base at J, with 12 bases between. The CDR3 is CASSIGQHTNTEAFF. DNA for the CDR3: TGTGCCAGTAGTATTGGACAGCATACGAACACTGAAGCTTTCTTT.

The sample holds one count of this clone. The chain recombines TRBV7-9 with TRBJ2-7, with D unresolved. Between the trimmed V and J ends, which lost 3 bases and 7 bases, there was a span of 10 bases. The CDR3 extends over 12 amino acids. CDR1 and CDR2 from the germline V gene are SEHNR and FQNEAQ (reference sequence). For the CDR3, the DNA is TGTGCCAGCAGCTTTGAGGCGCTAGAGCAGTACGTC. Residues: CASSFEALEQYV.

The V and J genes are TRBV6-6 and TRBJ2-3; a weak D match, TRBD2 (5 bases). V lost 4 bases and J lost 4, with 6 bases in between. The CDR3 contains 12 residues. CDR1 is MNHNY and CDR2 is SVGAGI in the germline V gene (reference sequence). CDR3 nucleotide sequence: TGTGCCAGCAGTTTTAGCGCAGATACGCAGTATTTT. Its protein is CASSFSADTQYF.

This clone has a single count. This chain's CDR3 is CASDPGQGNTGELFF. The CDR3 nucleotides are TGTGCCAGTGATCCGGGACAGGGGAACACCGGGGAGCTGTTTTTT. The chain uses TRBV14 and TRBJ2-2; 9 nucleotides line up with TRBD1. This CDR3 is 15 amino acids long. Unmatched junction bases numbered 6, after V lost 9 bases and J lost 1 base. Germline CDR1 reads SGHDN; CDR2 reads FVKESK.

V is TRBV10-3 and J is TRBJ2-2; 8 bases map to TRBD1. Germline-derived CDR1 and CDR2 are ENHRY and SYGVKD. This CDR3 has 16 residues. The trim removed 2 bases at V and 2 bases at J, leaving 4 bases unmatched. CDR3 sequence reads: CAISETGQGNTGELFF. In DNA form, the CDR3 reads TGTGCCATCAGTGAGACAGGACAGGGTAACACCGGGGAGCTGTTTTTT.

In its sample, this clone was seen once. The rearrangement joins TRBV30 to TRBJ2-7; 11 bases agree with TRBD1. Germline V gene lookup returns CDR1 GTSNPN and CDR2 SVGIG (reference sequence). This CDR3 has 14 amino acids. The V and J ends lost 0 bases and 3 bases, in that order; junction bases with no gene match: 1. The chain's CDR3 is CAWSVGTGGYEQYV. The CDR3 nucleotides read TGTGCCTGGAGTGTAGGGACAGGGGGCTACGAGCAGTACGTC.

The genes are TRBV5-1 and TRBJ2-1; TRBD2 matches at 12 bases. The trim removed 2 bases at V and 6 bases at J, leaving 6 bases unmatched. The CDR3 is 16 amino acids. Per the germline V gene, CDR1 is SGHRS and CDR2 is YFSETQ. In nucleotides, the CDR3 is TGCGCCAGCAGCTTCAGGACTAGCGGGATATTCAATGAGCAGTTCTTC. Its protein is CASSFRTSGIFNEQFF. Full variable domain (missing parts from reference TRBV5-1 and TRBJ2-1): KAGVTQTPRYLIKTRGQQVTLSCSPISGHRSVSWYQQTPGQGLQFLFEYFSETQRNKGNFPGRFSGRQFSNSRSEMNVSTLELGDSALYLCASSFRTSGIFNEQFFGPGTRLTVL.

This clone was counted once. The chain recombines TRBV19 with TRBJ1-2, with TRBD1 as a possible D gene (5 bases). The CDR3 runs 13 residues. Germline V gene sequence: CDR1 LNHDA, CDR2 SQIVND (reference sequence). Deletions cut 7 bases from V and 8 bases from J, with 17 bases between. The chain's CDR3 is CASKGVRVHGYTF. The CDR3 DNA follows: TGTGCCAGTAAAGGGGTCAGGGTTCACGGCTACACCTTC.

V and J are TRBV11-2 and TRBJ2-1; D is possibly TRBD2 (6 bases). Trimming cost V 5 bases and J 0 bases, with 14 bases left between them. Germline V gene sequence: CDR1 SGHAT, CDR2 FQNNGV. The CDR3 extends over 16 amino acids. Written as DNA, the CDR3 is TGTGCCAGCAGCCCCAAGGCGGGGAACTCCTACAATGAGCAGTTCTTC. Translation gives CASSPKAGNSYNEQFF.

This chain links TRBV12-3 or TRBV12-4 with TRBJ1-2; 7 bases agree with TRBD1. With V trimmed by 8 bases and J by 3 bases, 6 bases remained unmatched. This CDR3 has 13 amino acids. The chain's CDR3 is CASAQGGDYGYTF. The DNA of the CDR3 is TGTGCCAGCGCGCAGGGGGGAGACTATGGCTACACCTTC.

This clone was detected only once. The chain's CDR3 is CASSEAEVTNEKLFF. The CDR3 DNA reads TGTGCCAGCAGTGAAGCGGAGGTAACTAATGAAAAACTGTTTTTT. V gene TRBV2 combines with J gene TRBJ1-4; no clear D gene. The CDR3 is made up of 15 amino acids. The germline V gene encodes CDR1 SNHLY and CDR2 FYNNEI. The V and J ends lost 0 bases and 1 base respectively, with 6 bases between them.

The chain employs TRBV6-5 and TRBJ1-1; the D gene is possibly TRBD1 (6 bases). The CDR3 extends over 15 amino acids. V lost 5 bases and J 1 base, leaving 14 bases between the germline ends. Germline V gives CDR1 MNHEY, CDR2 SVGAGI. The CDR3 DNA reads as TGTGCCAGCAGTCCCCCGGGACACCCGAACACTGAAGCTTTCTTT. Protein product: CASSPPGHPNTEAFF.